The 4 T cell receptor beta chains in this list originate from one sample, sequenced in a study of T cells after yellow fever vaccination. TCRdb called the 5' RACE reads again in MiXCR, with one record for every CDR3 protein. This repertoire shows around 47,000 distinct CDR3 sequences, approximately 6.3% found once; its top ten account for 15%. Specimen: CD8+ T cells not binding an NS4B(214-222) dextramer, sorted from PBMCs, collected 45 days after the yellow fever booster vaccination. All receptors derive from a man younger than 40 who received the YFV17D yellow fever vaccine.

Only a few counts were recorded for this clonotype. This sequence joins TRBV13 and TRBJ2-7, with 9 bases that match TRBD1. The CDR3 has 16 residues. Unmatched junction bases numbered 12, after V lost 4 bases and J lost 5 bases. The germline V gene encodes CDR1 PRHDT and CDR2 FYEKMQ (reference sequence). In nucleotides, the CDR3 is TGTGCCAGCAGCTCCCTATCCGGGACAGGGAGGAACGAGCAGTACTTC. As protein: CASSSLSGTGRNEQYF.

This clonotype was observed at least ten times. The V call is TRBV6-5, the J call TRBJ2-1; 8 nucleotides match TRBD2. Per germline, CDR1 MNHEY and CDR2 SVGAGI. This CDR3 comprises 14 residues. The V and J ends lost 3 bases and 5 bases, in that order; junction bases with no gene match: 3. CDR3 sequence: CASSYSGKNNEQFF. As DNA, the CDR3 is TGTGCCAGCAGTTATAGCGGGAAAAACAATGAGCAGTTCTTC.

There are many counts of this clonotype. This chain joins TRBV5-1 and TRBJ2-1; D gene uncertain. V lost 0 bases and J 5 bases, leaving 6 bases between the germline ends. The CDR3 consists of 13 residues. Germline V gene lookup returns CDR1 SGHRS and CDR2 YFSETQ. CDR3 coding DNA: TGCGCCAGCAGCTTGGCACCAGACAATGAGCAGTTCTTC. The encoded protein is CASSLAPDNEQFF.

This clonotype was detected ten times or more. The genes are TRBV12-3 or TRBV12-4 and TRBJ1-1; D ambiguous. The CDR3 is 11 amino acids. The V end was cut by 4 bases, the J end by 3 bases, with 3 bases between. The CDR3 DNA sequence: TGTGCCAGCAGTTGGGACACTGAAGCTTTCTTT. Its protein product is CASSWDTEAFF.